The rows below give T cell receptor beta chains drawn from one sample of a study of OX40 agonist ivuxolimab in advanced cancers. Some clones are missing from TCRdb's copy, which holds only in-frame ones; the method was immunoSEQ multiplex PCR. In the table there are roughly 73,000 clones, 65% to 85% of which are singletons. The source material was CD4+ or CD8+ T cells sorted from blood, sampled in a trial of the OX40 agonist ivuxolimab. These receptor sequences come from an adult with an advanced solid tumor such as melanoma, head and neck, liver or kidney cancer. Each CDR3 is given with its conserved first and last residue. Each record gives: clone size, V gene, D gene, J gene, CDR3 DNA, CDR3 protein. The D gene is left open where the match is weak. Size values are once, few and many counts, or a class for expanded clones, and some rows have none.

abundance: once
v_gene: TRBV23-1
d_gene: TRBD1
j_gene: TRBJ2-1
CDR3nt: TGCGCCAGCAGTCAACCCCAATCGATCCCTGGACAGGGCCGCGATTACAATGAGCAGTTCTTC
CDR3aa: CASSQPQSIPGQGRDYNEQFF

abundance: .
v_gene: TRBV6-1
d_gene: .
j_gene: TRBJ1-2
CDR3nt: TGTGCCAGCAGTGAAGCACGACGCCAGTTACCTAACTATGGCTACACCTTC
CDR3aa: CASSEARRQLPNYGYTF

abundance: .
v_gene: TRBV7-8
d_gene: TRBD1
j_gene: TRBJ2-7
CDR3nt: TGTGCCAGCAGCTCAGCGAGGGGGCCGGACTCCAGCTCCTACGAGCAGTACTTC
CDR3aa: CASSSARGPDSSSYEQYF

abundance: .
v_gene: TRBV15
d_gene: .
j_gene: TRBJ2-4
CDR3nt: TGTGCCACCAGCAGAGATCAGGCTAGCGTAAACATTCAGTACTTC
CDR3aa: CATSRDQASVNIQYF

abundance: .
v_gene: TRBV6-5
d_gene: .
j_gene: TRBJ1-2
CDR3nt: TGTGCCAGCAGTTACTCGAACCCACCCTATGGCTACACCTTC
CDR3aa: CASSYSNPPYGYTF

abundance: .
v_gene: TRBV7-8
d_gene: .
j_gene: TRBJ1-2
CDR3nt: TGTGCCAGCAGCTTAGTCGCAGACGTCTATGGCTACACCTTC
CDR3aa: CASSLVADVYGYTF

abundance: .
v_gene: TRBV6-5
d_gene: .
j_gene: TRBJ2-1
CDR3nt: TGTGCCAGCAGCGAACCCCAGAGGGGGGGTGAGCAGTTCTTC
CDR3aa: CASSEPQRGGEQFF

abundance: few
v_gene: TRBV5-4
d_gene: TRBD1
j_gene: TRBJ2-5
CDR3nt: TGTGCCAGCAGCTCAGGACAGGGGCAAGAGACCCAGTACTTC
CDR3aa: CASSSGQGQETQYF

abundance: .
v_gene: TRBV2
d_gene: TRBD1
j_gene: TRBJ2-2
CDR3nt: TGTGCCAGCCAAGGGGGCGCGGCCGGGGAGCTGTTTTTT
CDR3aa: CASQGGAAGELFF

abundance: .
v_gene: TRBV28
d_gene: .
j_gene: TRBJ2-1
CDR3nt: TGTGCCAGCAGTTTGGCCAGGGTTGCTATGGTGGGCTACAATGAGCAGTTCTTC
CDR3aa: CASSLARVAMVGYNEQFF

abundance: once
v_gene: TRBV5-5
d_gene: .
j_gene: TRBJ1-5
CDR3nt: TGTGCCAGCAGCAACCCAGGGGATCAGCCCCAGCATTTT
CDR3aa: CASSNPGDQPQHF

abundance: once
v_gene: TRBV28
d_gene: TRBD1
j_gene: TRBJ1-2
CDR3nt: TGTGCCAGCACCGGAGGAGGGGGCGTTTGGTATGGCTACACCTTC
CDR3aa: CASTGGGGVWYGYTF

abundance: once
v_gene: TRBV5-4
d_gene: TRBD2
j_gene: TRBJ2-2
CDR3nt: TGTGCCAGCAGCTGGAAGACTAGCCCGAACACCGGGGAGCTGTTTTTT
CDR3aa: CASSWKTSPNTGELFF

abundance: .
v_gene: TRBV5-4
d_gene: .
j_gene: TRBJ2-5
CDR3nt: TGTGCCAGCAGCTTTACAGGGAGGCAAGAGACCCAGTACTTC
CDR3aa: CASSFTGRQETQYF

abundance: .
v_gene: TRBV7-9
d_gene: .
j_gene: TRBJ1-2
CDR3nt: TGTGCCAGCAGCACTTCCCACAACCCCCTTGGCTACACCTTC
CDR3aa: CASSTSHNPLGYTF

abundance: .
v_gene: TRBV18
d_gene: .
j_gene: TRBJ2-1
CDR3nt: TGTGCCAGCTCACCACCGGAGGGGCTGCAGTTCTTC
CDR3aa: CASSPPEGLQFF

abundance: .
v_gene: TRBV5-6
d_gene: .
j_gene: TRBJ1-3
CDR3nt: TGTGCCAGCAGCTCGACGCCGGACAAACCCGAACTCATCAAAAACACCATATATTTT
CDR3aa: CASSSTPDKPELIKNTIYF

abundance: .
v_gene: TRBV19
d_gene: .
j_gene: TRBJ2-3
CDR3nt: TGTGCCAGTAGTATAGGTGATACGCAGTATTTT
CDR3aa: CASSIGDTQYF

abundance: .
v_gene: TRBV7-2
d_gene: .
j_gene: TRBJ2-1
CDR3nt: TGTGCCAGCAGCTTACGGACTTACAATGAGCAGTTCTTC
CDR3aa: CASSLRTYNEQFF

abundance: .
v_gene: TRBV6-6
d_gene: TRBD2
j_gene: TRBJ2-3
CDR3nt: TGTGCCATAACCCGGGGGGGACGGGGGACAGATACGCAGTATTTT
CDR3aa: CAITRGGRGTDTQYF

abundance: .
v_gene: TRBV5-4
d_gene: .
j_gene: TRBJ2-2
CDR3nt: TGTGCCAGCAGCCTCCGATACACCGGGGAGCTGTTTTTT
CDR3aa: CASSLRYTGELFF

abundance: .
v_gene: TRBV19
d_gene: TRBD2
j_gene: TRBJ2-1
CDR3nt: TGTGCCAGTAGTATTCAGCGGGGGGCTTACAATGAGCAGTTCTTC
CDR3aa: CASSIQRGAYNEQFF

abundance: .
v_gene: TRBV7-2
d_gene: TRBD1
j_gene: TRBJ2-7
CDR3nt: TGTGCCAGCAGCTTAGAAGGGACAGGGCGGTACGAGCAGTACTTC
CDR3aa: CASSLEGTGRYEQYF

abundance: .
v_gene: TRBV5-6
d_gene: .
j_gene: TRBJ1-6
CDR3nt: TGTGCCAGCAGCCCCCGGACGGGAAGAGCGGCACCCCTCCACTTT
CDR3aa: CASSPRTGRAAPLHF

abundance: .
v_gene: TRBV7-8
d_gene: .
j_gene: TRBJ1-5
CDR3nt: TGTGCCAGCAGCTCCCATGGGGCGGGGCAGCCCCAGCATTTT
CDR3aa: CASSSHGAGQPQHF

abundance: .
v_gene: TRBV5-1
d_gene: TRBD1
j_gene: TRBJ1-5
CDR3nt: TGCGCCAGCAGCTTGACGACAGGGGGAAGTAATCAGCCCCAGCATTTT
CDR3aa: CASSLTTGGSNQPQHF

abundance: .
v_gene: TRBV15
d_gene: .
j_gene: TRBJ1-2
CDR3nt: TGTGCCACCAGCAGAGATTCGGACTATGGCTACACCTTC
CDR3aa: CATSRDSDYGYTF

abundance: .
v_gene: TRBV2
d_gene: .
j_gene: TRBJ2-1
CDR3nt: TGTGCCAGCAGCCTTACTAGCAATGAGCAGTTCTTC
CDR3aa: CASSLTSNEQFF

abundance: medium-sized
v_gene: TRBV4-2
d_gene: .
j_gene: TRBJ1-2
CDR3nt: TGTGCCAGCAGCCAAGTAGGGGGGAATGGCTACACCTTC
CDR3aa: CASSQVGGNGYTF

abundance: .
v_gene: TRBV6-1
d_gene: .
j_gene: TRBJ1-2
CDR3nt: TGTGCCAGCAGTGGGGGGTCCTACATCTATGGCTACACCTTC
CDR3aa: CASSGGSYIYGYTF

abundance: .
v_gene: TRBV11-3
d_gene: .
j_gene: TRBJ2-1
CDR3nt: TGTGCCATCCCGGTCCCTTTAGGGACCAATGAGCAGTTCTTC
CDR3aa: CAIPVPLGTNEQFF

abundance: .
v_gene: TRBV11-2
d_gene: TRBD1
j_gene: TRBJ2-7
CDR3nt: TGTGCCAGCAGCTTAGAGGCAGGGGGCAGCTTCTCCTACGAGCAGTACTTC
CDR3aa: CASSLEAGGSFSYEQYF

abundance: .
v_gene: TRBV6-5
d_gene: .
j_gene: TRBJ1-5
CDR3nt: TGTGCCAGCAGCCACAGGGATAGCAATCAGCCCCAGCATTTT
CDR3aa: CASSHRDSNQPQHF

abundance: .
v_gene: TRBV6-5
d_gene: .
j_gene: TRBJ2-1
CDR3nt: TGTGCCAGCAGTTACCAAAGCTCCTACAATGAGCAGTTCTTC
CDR3aa: CASSYQSSYNEQFF

abundance: .
v_gene: TRBV7-2
d_gene: .
j_gene: TRBJ1-1
CDR3nt: TGTGCCAGCAGCTTAGTTGGGGGATTGAACACTGAAGCTTTCTTT
CDR3aa: CASSLVGGLNTEAFF

abundance: .
v_gene: TRBV28
d_gene: .
j_gene: TRBJ1-6
CDR3nt: TGTGCCAGTGGGGTTTTATCGGCACCCCTCCACTTT
CDR3aa: CASGVLSAPLHF

abundance: .
v_gene: TRBV28
d_gene: TRBD2
j_gene: TRBJ2-5
CDR3nt: TGTGCCAGCAGTTCGGCGGGGGGGACCCTTCAAGAGACCCAGTACTTC
CDR3aa: CASSSAGGTLQETQYF

abundance: few
v_gene: TRBV20-1
d_gene: .
j_gene: TRBJ2-7
CDR3nt: TGCAGTGCTTCCGACCACGAGCAGTACTTC
CDR3aa: CSASDHEQYF

abundance: .
v_gene: TRBV12-2
d_gene: .
j_gene: TRBJ1-1
CDR3nt: TGTGCAAGTCGCTGCTACAGGGGTCTGAGCACTGAAGCTTTCTTT
CDR3aa: CASRCYRGLSTEAFF

abundance: .
v_gene: TRBV28
d_gene: .
j_gene: TRBJ1-2
CDR3nt: TGTGCCAGCACCGTAGGGGGGACCCTAGCTAACTATGGCTACACCTTC
CDR3aa: CASTVGGTLANYGYTF

abundance: .
v_gene: TRBV2
d_gene: .
j_gene: TRBJ1-6
CDR3nt: TGTGCCAGCAGTACAGGCGTACCAAATTCACCCCTCCACTTT
CDR3aa: CASSTGVPNSPLHF

abundance: few
v_gene: TRBV11-2
d_gene: TRBD2
j_gene: TRBJ2-4
CDR3nt: TGTGCCAGCAGCTTATCTAGCGGGGTAGCCAAAAACATTCAGTACTTC
CDR3aa: CASSLSSGVAKNIQYF

abundance: .
v_gene: TRBV7-7
d_gene: .
j_gene: TRBJ2-1
CDR3nt: TGTGCCAGCAGCCCTACTCCGACCGTATACAATGAGCAGTTCTTC
CDR3aa: CASSPTPTVYNEQFF

abundance: .
v_gene: TRBV19
d_gene: TRBD1
j_gene: TRBJ1-2
CDR3nt: TGTGCCAGTACCCAAACAGGGGATGGCTACACCTTC
CDR3aa: CASTQTGDGYTF

abundance: .
v_gene: TRBV11-2
d_gene: .
j_gene: TRBJ1-2
CDR3nt: TGTGCCAGCAGCTTGTCACAGGAGGGGGGCTACACCTTC
CDR3aa: CASSLSQEGGYTF

abundance: .
v_gene: TRBV11-2
d_gene: .
j_gene: TRBJ2-7
CDR3nt: TGTGCCAGCAGCTTAGCTAGGGGAACCACCTACGAGCAGTACTTC
CDR3aa: CASSLARGTTYEQYF

abundance: .
v_gene: TRBV7-6
d_gene: .
j_gene: TRBJ2-5
CDR3nt: TGTGCCAGCAGCTTTTCCAGCGACAGGAGAGAGACCCAGTACTTC
CDR3aa: CASSFSSDRRETQYF

abundance: .
v_gene: TRBV5-5
d_gene: TRBD2
j_gene: TRBJ2-7
CDR3nt: TGTGCCAGCAGCTCTAGCGGGGGTTTCTCCTACGAGCAGTACTTC
CDR3aa: CASSSSGGFSYEQYF

abundance: .
v_gene: TRBV18
d_gene: .
j_gene: TRBJ2-5
CDR3nt: TGTGCCAGCTCACCAAGCCTAGGGAACCAAGAGACCCAGTACTTC
CDR3aa: CASSPSLGNQETQYF

abundance: .
v_gene: TRBV5-6
d_gene: TRBD2
j_gene: TRBJ2-2
CDR3nt: TGTGCCAGCAGCTGGGCGGGGGTGAACACCGGGGAGCTGTTTTTT
CDR3aa: CASSWAGVNTGELFF

abundance: .
v_gene: TRBV7-2
d_gene: .
j_gene: TRBJ2-2
CDR3nt: TGTGCCAGCAGCTTAGACAAGACCACCGGGGAGCTGTTTTTT
CDR3aa: CASSLDKTTGELFF

abundance: .
v_gene: TRBV2
d_gene: .
j_gene: TRBJ2-3
CDR3nt: TGTGCCAGCAGTCTCGGACTCGGCACAGATACGCAGTATTTT
CDR3aa: CASSLGLGTDTQYF

abundance: .
v_gene: TRBV6-5
d_gene: TRBD1
j_gene: TRBJ1-5
CDR3nt: TGTGCCAGCAGTTATTCGACAGGGTATCAGCCCCAGCATTTT
CDR3aa: CASSYSTGYQPQHF

abundance: once
v_gene: TRBV2
d_gene: TRBD1
j_gene: TRBJ1-2
CDR3nt: TGTGCCGGAGCAACAGGGGGCGCCCGTAACTATGGCTACACCTTC
CDR3aa: CAGATGGARNYGYTF

abundance: .
v_gene: TRBV28
d_gene: .
j_gene: TRBJ1-2
CDR3nt: TGTGCCAGCAACGGAGGCCAATTTCATGGCTACACCTTC
CDR3aa: CASNGGQFHGYTF